This T cell receptor (beta chain) was identified in a study of T-cell memory formation after mild COVID-19. Notes on this clonotype: Its antigen is still unknown.

Findings and limits, study-wide: Clones that contracted from day 15 to 85 were balanced CD4/CD8, while later expanders leaned CD4+. CD8+ contracting clones occupied EMRA, while CD4+ ones occupied mainly CM and EM.

TCRdb reprocessed the 5' RACE reads via MiXCR and lists one record per CDR3 protein. The sample lists around 390,000 distinct CDR3 sequences; 16% were seen once. Per the germline V gene, CDR1 is DFQATT and CDR2 is SNEGSKA (reference sequence). The germline V and J ends were trimmed by 8 bases and 1 base, with 2 bases remaining between them. CDR3 length: 9 amino acids. Sequencing was performed on PBMCs or a T cell subset sorted from them (not recorded which). This TCR was sampled from a man between 18 and 35 years old who had mild COVID-19 (a few samples of this study predate the infection). Cell type and time point are not known. The chain carries TRBV20-1 and TRBJ2-5, with D hard to call. The CDR3 DNA follows: TGCAGTACCCAAGAGACCCAGTACTTC. Translated, it gives CSTQETQYF.